The clone carrying this T cell receptor beta chain has just a few counts. Its target is not known. The treatment here: oral pan-JAK inhibitor, 5-10 mg twice daily. These data come from a study of CD8+ T cells in alopecia areata. The CDR3 is made up of 13 amino acids. V was clipped by 5 bases and J by 4 bases, with 14 bases between them. CDR1 and CDR2 from the germline V gene are SQVTM and ANQGSEA. Whole-study results and caveats: Scalp lesions, especially in alopecia totalis/universalis, had higher clonality than normal scalp. One nonresponder leaves baseline CD8+ expansion's link to response uncertain.

RNA was extracted and reverse transcribed into cDNA as the sequencing template. TCRdb's copy holds only in-frame clones and misses some; the assay was immunoSEQ multiplex PCR. The sample lists about 200,000 clones, more than 30% occurring once. This chain uses TRBV29-1 with TRBJ1-1; possibly TRBD1 for D (6 bases). This specimen was CD4+ T cells sorted from blood, taken between weeks 30 and 35, from a patient treated with tofacitinib. The source of this sequence is a human donor with alopecia areata. The CDR3, as DNA: TGCAGCGTTACAGGGTTGTTGTTCACTGAAGCTTTCTTT. Translated, it gives CSVTGLLFTEAFF.